Following are 2 T cell receptor beta chains from one sample sequenced in a study of blood T cell repertoires in COVID-19. Clones were sequenced by immunoSEQ multiplex PCR, and TCRdb holds only the in-frame ones, with some missing. The sample includes 250,000 to 300,000 clones, roughly 91% seen only once; the top ten take 2.3%. The sample consisted of PBMCs or T cells enriched from blood (not recorded which). These receptors all stem from a woman aged 40 to 50 with acute COVID-19.

The chain is built from TRBV9 and TRBJ2-3, with D possibly TRBD1 on 6 matching bases. Germline V CDR1 and CDR2: SGDLS, YYNGEE. The CDR3 consists of 18 residues. Between the trimmed V and J ends, which lost 1 base and 2 bases, there was a span of 20 bases. CDR3 residues: CASSVPRLGQGHTDTQYF. The CDR3 DNA follows: TGTGCCAGCAGCGTACCAAGGTTGGGGCAGGGGCACACAGATACGCAGTATTTT.

The chain has TRBV6-5 and TRBJ1-2; no clear D. V was clipped by 0 bases and J by 5 bases, with 10 bases between them. The CDR3 has 14 amino acids. Germline V gene lookup returns CDR1 MNHEY and CDR2 SVGAGI. The CDR3 here is CASSYSYAGYGYTF. CDR3 coding DNA: TGTGCCAGCAGTTACTCGTACGCGGGGTATGGCTACACCTTC.